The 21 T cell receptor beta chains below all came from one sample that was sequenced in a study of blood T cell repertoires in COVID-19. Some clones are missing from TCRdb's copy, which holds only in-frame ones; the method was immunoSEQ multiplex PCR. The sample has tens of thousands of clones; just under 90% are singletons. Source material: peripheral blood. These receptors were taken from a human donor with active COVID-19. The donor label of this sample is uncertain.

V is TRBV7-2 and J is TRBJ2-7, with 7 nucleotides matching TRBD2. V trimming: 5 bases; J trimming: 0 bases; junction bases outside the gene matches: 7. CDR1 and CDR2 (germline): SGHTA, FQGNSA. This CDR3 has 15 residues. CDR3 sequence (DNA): TGTGCCAGCAGCGAATACGGCGGGAGCTCCTACGAGCAGTACTTC. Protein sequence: CASSEYGGSSYEQYF. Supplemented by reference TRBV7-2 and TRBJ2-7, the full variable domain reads GAGVSQSPSNKVTEKGKDVELRCDPISGHTALYWYRQSLGQGLEFLIYFQGNSAPDKSGLPSDRFSAERTGGSVSTLTIQRTQQEDSAVYLCASSEYGGSSYEQYFGPGTRLTVT.

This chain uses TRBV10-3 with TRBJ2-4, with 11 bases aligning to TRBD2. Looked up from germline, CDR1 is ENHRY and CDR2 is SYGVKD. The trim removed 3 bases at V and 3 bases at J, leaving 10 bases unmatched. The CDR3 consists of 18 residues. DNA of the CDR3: TGTGCCATCAGTGAAGGGCTAGCGGGAGGTTGGGTCAAAAACATTCAGTACTTC. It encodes CAISEGLAGGWVKNIQYF.

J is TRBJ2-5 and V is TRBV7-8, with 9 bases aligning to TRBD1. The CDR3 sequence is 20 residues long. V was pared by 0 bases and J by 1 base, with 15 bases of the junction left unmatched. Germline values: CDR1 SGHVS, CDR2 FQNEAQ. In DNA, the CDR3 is TGTGCCAGCAGCTTAGCGAGTACTGGGACAGGGCCTGAATTCCAAGAGACCCAGTACTTC. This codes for CASSLASTGTGPEFQETQYF.

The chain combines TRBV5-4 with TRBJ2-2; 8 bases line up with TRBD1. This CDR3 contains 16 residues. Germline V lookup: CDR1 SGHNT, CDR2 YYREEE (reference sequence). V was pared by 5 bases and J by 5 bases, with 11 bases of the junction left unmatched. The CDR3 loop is CASSFRGRPGTGELFF. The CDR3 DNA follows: TGTGCCAGCAGTTTCAGGGGGCGCCCGGGGACCGGGGAGCTGTTTTTT.

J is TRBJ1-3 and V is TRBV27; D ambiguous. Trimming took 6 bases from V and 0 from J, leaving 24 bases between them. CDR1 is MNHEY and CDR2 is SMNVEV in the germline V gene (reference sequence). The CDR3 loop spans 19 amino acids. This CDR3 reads CASSRKGRSMGGSGNTIYF. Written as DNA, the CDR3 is TGTGCCAGCAGCCGAAAGGGCCGGAGTATGGGAGGCTCTGGAAACACCATATATTTT.

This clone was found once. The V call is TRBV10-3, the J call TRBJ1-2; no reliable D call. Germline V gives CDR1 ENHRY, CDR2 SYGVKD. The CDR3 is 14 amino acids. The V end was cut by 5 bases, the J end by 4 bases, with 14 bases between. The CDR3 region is CAISPTSVSYGYTF. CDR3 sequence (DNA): TGTGCCATCAGTCCCACCTCGGTGTCCTATGGCTACACCTTC.

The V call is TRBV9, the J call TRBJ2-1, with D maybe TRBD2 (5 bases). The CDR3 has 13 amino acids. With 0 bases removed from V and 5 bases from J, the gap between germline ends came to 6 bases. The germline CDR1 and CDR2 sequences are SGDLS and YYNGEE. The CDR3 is CASSVAGNNEQFF. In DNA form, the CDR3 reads TGTGCCAGCAGCGTAGCCGGGAACAATGAGCAGTTCTTC.

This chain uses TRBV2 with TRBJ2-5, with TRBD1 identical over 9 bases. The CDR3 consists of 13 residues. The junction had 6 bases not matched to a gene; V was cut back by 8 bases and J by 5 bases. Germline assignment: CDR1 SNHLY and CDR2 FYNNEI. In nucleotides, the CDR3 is TGTGCCAGCCTCCGGGACAGGGACGAGACCCAGTACTTC. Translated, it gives CASLRDRDETQYF.

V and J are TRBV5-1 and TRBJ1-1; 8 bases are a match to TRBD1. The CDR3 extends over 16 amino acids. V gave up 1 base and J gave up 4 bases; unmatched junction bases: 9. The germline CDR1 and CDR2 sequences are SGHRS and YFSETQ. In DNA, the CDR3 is TGCGCCAGCAGCTTGTTAGCAGGGGGCATTGGCACTGAAGCTTTCTTT. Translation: CASSLLAGGIGTEAFF.

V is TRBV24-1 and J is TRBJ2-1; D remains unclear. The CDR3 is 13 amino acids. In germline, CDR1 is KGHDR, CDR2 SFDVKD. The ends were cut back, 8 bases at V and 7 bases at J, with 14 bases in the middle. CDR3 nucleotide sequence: TGTGCCACCAATAATCCGGAGAGAAATGAGCAGTTCTTC. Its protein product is CATNNPERNEQFF.

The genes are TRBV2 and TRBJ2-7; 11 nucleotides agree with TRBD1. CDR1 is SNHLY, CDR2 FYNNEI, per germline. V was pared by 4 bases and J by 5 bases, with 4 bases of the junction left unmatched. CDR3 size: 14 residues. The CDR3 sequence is CASSAGTGGDEQYF. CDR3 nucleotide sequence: TGTGCCAGCAGTGCAGGGACAGGGGGTGACGAGCAGTACTTC.

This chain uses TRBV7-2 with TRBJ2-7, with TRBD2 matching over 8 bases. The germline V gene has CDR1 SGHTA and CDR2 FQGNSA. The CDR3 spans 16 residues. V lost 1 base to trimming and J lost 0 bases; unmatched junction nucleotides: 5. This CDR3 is CASSLVAGGFSYEQYF. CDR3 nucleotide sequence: TGTGCCAGCAGCTTAGTGGCGGGGGGTTTCTCCTACGAGCAGTACTTC.

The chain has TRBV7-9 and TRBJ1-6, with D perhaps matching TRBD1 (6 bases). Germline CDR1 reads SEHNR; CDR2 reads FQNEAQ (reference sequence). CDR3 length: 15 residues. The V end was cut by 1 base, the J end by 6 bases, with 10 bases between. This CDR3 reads CASSLDGRGNSPLHF. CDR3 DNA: TGTGCCAGCAGCTTAGACGGCAGGGGTAATTCACCCCTCCACTTT.

CDR3 loop: CATSRDPTSGVDEQYF. The CDR3 DNA reads TGTGCCACCAGCAGAGATCCCACTAGCGGGGTGGACGAGCAGTACTTC. This sequence joins TRBV15 and TRBJ2-7, with 10 bases aligning to TRBD2. This CDR3 is 16 amino acids long. After removal of 0 bases from V and 5 bases from J, the junction contained 7 bases not matched to a gene. Per germline, CDR1 LNHNV and CDR2 YYDKDF (reference sequence).

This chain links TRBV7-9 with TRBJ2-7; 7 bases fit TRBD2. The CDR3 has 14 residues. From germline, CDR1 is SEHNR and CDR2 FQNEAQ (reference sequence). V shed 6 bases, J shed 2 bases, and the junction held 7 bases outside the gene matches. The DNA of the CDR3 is TGTGCCAGCAGTTCCAGCGGGGCTACCTACGAGCAGTACTTC. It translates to CASSSSGATYEQYF. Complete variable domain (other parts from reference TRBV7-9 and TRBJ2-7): DTGVSQNPRHKITKRGQNVTFRCDPISEHNRLYWYRQTLGQGPEFLTYFQNEAQLEKSRLLSDRFSAERPKGSFSTLEIQRTEQGDSAMYLCASSSSGATYEQYFGPGTRLTVT.

The CDR3 sequence: CASSLGVTDTQYF. In nucleotides, the CDR3 is TGTGCCAGCAGCTTAGGAGTCACAGATACGCAGTATTTT. The chain recombines TRBV7-6 with TRBJ2-3; D not certain. V was shortened by 1 base and J by 2 bases, with 4 bases between the two germline ends. The germline V gene encodes CDR1 SGHVS and CDR2 FNYEAQ. The CDR3 contains 13 residues.

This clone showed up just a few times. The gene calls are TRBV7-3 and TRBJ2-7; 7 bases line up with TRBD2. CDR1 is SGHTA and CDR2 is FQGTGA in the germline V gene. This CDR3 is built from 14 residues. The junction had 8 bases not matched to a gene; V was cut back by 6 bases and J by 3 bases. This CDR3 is CASRAGTNNYEQYF. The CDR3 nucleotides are TGTGCCAGCAGGGCCGGGACTAACAACTACGAGCAGTACTTC.

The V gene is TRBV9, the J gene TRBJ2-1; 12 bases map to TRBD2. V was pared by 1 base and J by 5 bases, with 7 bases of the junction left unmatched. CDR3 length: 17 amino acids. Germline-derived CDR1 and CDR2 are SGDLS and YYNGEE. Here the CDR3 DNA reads TGTGCCAGCAGCGTATCTAGCGGGAGGGCCCTGAACAATGAGCAGTTCTTC. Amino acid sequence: CASSVSSGRALNNEQFF.

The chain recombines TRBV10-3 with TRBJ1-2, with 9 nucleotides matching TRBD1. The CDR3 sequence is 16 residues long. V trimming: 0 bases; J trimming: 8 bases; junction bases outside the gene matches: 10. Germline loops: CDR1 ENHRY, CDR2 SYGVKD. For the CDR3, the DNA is TGTGCCATCAGTGAGTCGGTAGGACAGGGGACCACCGGCTACACCTTC. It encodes CAISESVGQGTTGYTF.

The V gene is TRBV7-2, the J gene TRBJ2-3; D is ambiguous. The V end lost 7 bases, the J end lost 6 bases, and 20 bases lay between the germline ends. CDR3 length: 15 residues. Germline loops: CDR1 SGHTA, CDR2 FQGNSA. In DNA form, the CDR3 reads TGTGCCAGCACTCAACGCTCCCCGGCGGTGGATACGCAGTATTTT. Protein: CASTQRSPAVDTQYF.

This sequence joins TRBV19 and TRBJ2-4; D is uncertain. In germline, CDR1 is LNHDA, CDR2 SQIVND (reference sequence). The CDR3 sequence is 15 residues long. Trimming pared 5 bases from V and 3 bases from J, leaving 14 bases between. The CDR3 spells CASSPGVFGKNIQYF. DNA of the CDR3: TGTGCCAGTAGTCCGGGTGTCTTCGGCAAAAACATTCAGTACTTC.